This T cell receptor (beta chain) was identified during a study of Ad26.COV2.S vaccination and SARS-CoV-2 variants. Study at large: Dosing was one shot or two shots 56 days apart.

In regard to this clone: Its cognate antigen is unknown.

TCRdb's table, derived via immunoSEQ multiplex PCR, lists solely in-frame clones and lacks some. This sample carries a few hundred thousand clones, 83% of them seen once, and the ten largest clones take around 7.3%. Regarding treatment: 15 to 20 received Ad26.COV2.S at low or high dose, single or two shots; about 5 received placebo; per-sample allocation not given. After the first vaccine or placebo injection, samples were drawn on day 63. Study-wide results and limits: Responses of T cells in total may have been underestimated by the TCR breadth and depth analyses. Spike-specific TCR breadth ran higher among vaccine recipients than placebo recipients. Those who received vaccine or placebo ended up with similar non-spike TCR breadth.

Germline-derived CDR1 and CDR2 are SEHNR and FQNEAQ (reference sequence). This CDR3 spans 14 amino acids. V dropped 4 bases and J dropped 4 bases, with 13 bases sitting between them. The chain uses TRBV7-9 and TRBJ2-5, with D perhaps matching TRBD1 (6 bases). This clonotype was obtained from a person aged 18-60 years who received the Ad26.COV2.S COVID-19 vaccine or a placebo. Sequences were derived from peripheral blood, sampled in a trial of Ad26.COV2.S vaccine versus placebo. The CDR3 bases are TGTGCCAGCAGCTCCGGCCGGGACACAGAGACCCAGTACTTC. Its translation is CASSSGRDTETQYF.